This is a list of T cell receptor beta chains from one sample in a study of shared clonotypes between healthy human individuals. The protocol was immunoSEQ multiplex PCR, while the TCRdb copy is restricted to in-frame clones and leaves out a portion. The profile covers hundreds of thousands of clones, with approximately 96% appearing a single time and around 0.1% taken by the ten largest. Material for sequencing was naive CD8+ T cells sorted from blood. The receptors derive from a woman in her thirties in good health. The CDR3 runs from the conserved cysteine through the conserved F or W. Each record gives: CDR3 DNA, CDR3 protein, D gene, clone size, V gene, J gene. The D gene is left open where the match is weak. Only part of the rows carry a size: once, few, many, or a class if the clone is expanded.

CDR3nt: TGTGCCAGCAGTTTGCGACCGGGACAGATTTTGTCAGATACGCAGTATTTT
CDR3aa: CASSLRPGQILSDTQYF
d_gene: TRBD1
abundance: NA
v_gene: TRBV27
j_gene: TRBJ2-3

CDR3nt: TGTGCCATCAGAAATCCCCTACTAGCGGGGGGATACAATGAGCAGTTCTTC
CDR3aa: CAIRNPLLAGGYNEQFF
d_gene: TRBD2
abundance: NA
v_gene: TRBV10-3
j_gene: TRBJ2-1

CDR3nt: TGCGCCAGCAGCTTTGAGGGGTACACTGAAGCTTTCTTT
CDR3aa: CASSFEGYTEAFF
d_gene: NA
abundance: NA
v_gene: TRBV5-1
j_gene: TRBJ1-1

CDR3nt: TGTGCCATCAGTGAGTCGTCAGGGTGGACCGGGGAGCTGTTTTTT
CDR3aa: CAISESSGWTGELFF
d_gene: NA
abundance: NA
v_gene: TRBV10-3
j_gene: TRBJ2-2

CDR3nt: TGTGCCAGCAGCTCCCGACTAGCGGGCCAAGGGGAGACCCAGTACTTC
CDR3aa: CASSSRLAGQGETQYF
d_gene: TRBD2
abundance: NA
v_gene: TRBV7-6
j_gene: TRBJ2-5

CDR3nt: TGTGCCAGCAGCTCCCTTCCGTCAAGGGCTGGGGAGCTGTTTTTT
CDR3aa: CASSSLPSRAGELFF
d_gene: NA
abundance: NA
v_gene: TRBV5-4
j_gene: TRBJ2-2

CDR3nt: TGTGCCAGCAGCTTGGTGGATAACGAGGGGGAGCTGTTTTTT
CDR3aa: CASSLVDNEGELFF
d_gene: NA
abundance: NA
v_gene: TRBV5-4
j_gene: TRBJ2-2

CDR3nt: TGTGCCAGTAGTATACTCGGGGAAGGGAAGGAAGAGACCCAGTACTTC
CDR3aa: CASSILGEGKEETQYF
d_gene: NA
abundance: NA
v_gene: TRBV19
j_gene: TRBJ2-5

CDR3nt: TGTGCCAGCAGTTTTACTGCAGGAGCTCTCCATTACGAGCAGTACTTC
CDR3aa: CASSFTAGALHYEQYF
d_gene: NA
abundance: once
v_gene: TRBV27
j_gene: TRBJ2-7

CDR3nt: TGCAGCGTTGAAACCAGGGGTTCCGGAGAGACCCAGTACTTC
CDR3aa: CSVETRGSGETQYF
d_gene: NA
abundance: NA
v_gene: TRBV29-1
j_gene: TRBJ2-5

CDR3nt: TGTGCCAGCAGCTTAAACGGCGGGAGCACAGATACGCAGTATTTT
CDR3aa: CASSLNGGSTDTQYF
d_gene: NA
abundance: NA
v_gene: TRBV11-2
j_gene: TRBJ2-3

CDR3nt: TGTGCCAGCAGTTACTCTCTAATGAACACTGAAGCTTTCTTT
CDR3aa: CASSYSLMNTEAFF
d_gene: NA
abundance: NA
v_gene: TRBV6-9
j_gene: TRBJ1-1

CDR3nt: TGTGCCAGCAGTAGCGGGAGGGCCCCCGGGGAGCTGTTTTTT
CDR3aa: CASSSGRAPGELFF
d_gene: TRBD2
abundance: NA
v_gene: TRBV6-5
j_gene: TRBJ2-2

CDR3nt: TGTGCCAGCAGTTCCACCGGACTTTTAGAGACCCAGTACTTC
CDR3aa: CASSSTGLLETQYF
d_gene: NA
abundance: once
v_gene: TRBV28
j_gene: TRBJ2-5

CDR3nt: TGTGCCAGTAGTATTTTTTATGCCGGGACAGGCGGGCTGAACACTGAAGCTTTCTTT
CDR3aa: CASSIFYAGTGGLNTEAFF
d_gene: TRBD1
abundance: once
v_gene: TRBV19
j_gene: TRBJ1-1

CDR3nt: TGTGCCAGCAGTTCCGAGAACACCATATATTTT
CDR3aa: CASSSENTIYF
d_gene: NA
abundance: once
v_gene: TRBV28
j_gene: TRBJ1-3

CDR3nt: TGTGCCAGCAGCGTGGGTCGGGATAGCAATCAGCCCCAGCATTTT
CDR3aa: CASSVGRDSNQPQHF
d_gene: NA
abundance: NA
v_gene: TRBV9
j_gene: TRBJ1-5

CDR3nt: TGTGCCAGCAGCGTAGCTCCTGGACAGGGGGCTTTCTTT
CDR3aa: CASSVAPGQGAFF
d_gene: TRBD1
abundance: NA
v_gene: TRBV9
j_gene: TRBJ1-1

CDR3nt: TGTGCCAGCAGCTTGTTTATAGGGGAACACGAGCAGTACTTC
CDR3aa: CASSLFIGEHEQYF
d_gene: NA
abundance: NA
v_gene: TRBV5-8
j_gene: TRBJ2-7

CDR3nt: TGCGCCAGCAGCCAAGTCGGTGGCGGGAGTAGTGAGACCCAGTACTTC
CDR3aa: CASSQVGGGSSETQYF
d_gene: TRBD2
abundance: NA
v_gene: TRBV4-1
j_gene: TRBJ2-5

CDR3nt: TGTGCCAGCAGTTTGCTAACAGATTCCACCGGGGAGCTGTTTTTT
CDR3aa: CASSLLTDSTGELFF
d_gene: NA
abundance: NA
v_gene: TRBV27
j_gene: TRBJ2-2

CDR3nt: TGTGCCAGCAGTTTTATCAATCAGCCCCAGCATTTT
CDR3aa: CASSFINQPQHF
d_gene: NA
abundance: NA
v_gene: TRBV27
j_gene: TRBJ1-5

CDR3nt: TGTGCCAGCAGTCCTCTACCCCCCGGGGGGCCTTTGGTCGAGGGCGCCTACAATGAGCAGTTCTTC
CDR3aa: CASSPLPPGGPLVEGAYNEQFF
d_gene: NA
abundance: NA
v_gene: TRBV7-6
j_gene: TRBJ2-1

CDR3nt: TGTGCCGCGGGGACTGGCGGGCCCGCCAATGAGCAGTTCTTC
CDR3aa: CAAGTGGPANEQFF
d_gene: NA
abundance: NA
v_gene: TRBV6-4
j_gene: TRBJ2-1

CDR3nt: TGTGCCAGCAGAACGGGGGGTGAGCAGTTCTTC
CDR3aa: CASRTGGEQFF
d_gene: TRBD2
abundance: NA
v_gene: TRBV27
j_gene: TRBJ2-1

CDR3nt: TGCGCCAGCAGCTCGGGACTAGCGGGATGGAATGAGCAGTTCTTC
CDR3aa: CASSSGLAGWNEQFF
d_gene: TRBD2
abundance: NA
v_gene: TRBV5-1
j_gene: TRBJ2-1

CDR3nt: TGTGCCAGCAGCTTCCCGAAGGACACCGTTGGGATTGAAGCTTTCTTT
CDR3aa: CASSFPKDTVGIEAFF
d_gene: NA
abundance: NA
v_gene: TRBV7-9
j_gene: TRBJ1-1

CDR3nt: TGTGCCAGCAGTGCCGACCGGGACAGGGCTAACGTCCTGACTTTC
CDR3aa: CASSADRDRANVLTF
d_gene: TRBD1
abundance: NA
v_gene: TRBV27
j_gene: TRBJ2-6

CDR3nt: TGTGCCAGCAGTCCCGGGGGAGGCTCCTACGAGCAGTACTTC
CDR3aa: CASSPGGGSYEQYF
d_gene: NA
abundance: NA
v_gene: TRBV6-5
j_gene: TRBJ2-7

CDR3nt: TGTGCCAGCAGTTTATCGGGCAGGCACGAGCAGTACTTC
CDR3aa: CASSLSGRHEQYF
d_gene: NA
abundance: NA
v_gene: TRBV28
j_gene: TRBJ2-7

CDR3nt: TGCGCCAGCAGCCAACCCGGACTAGTGGGTTCAGATACGCAGTATTTT
CDR3aa: CASSQPGLVGSDTQYF
d_gene: TRBD2
abundance: NA
v_gene: TRBV4-1
j_gene: TRBJ2-3

CDR3nt: TGTGCCAGCAGCAATCGGCGTGAGCAGTTCTTC
CDR3aa: CASSNRREQFF
d_gene: NA
abundance: NA
v_gene: TRBV27
j_gene: TRBJ2-1

CDR3nt: TGTGCCAGCAGTCTCGGGACAGGCTACGAGCAGTACTTC
CDR3aa: CASSLGTGYEQYF
d_gene: TRBD1
abundance: NA
v_gene: TRBV27
j_gene: TRBJ2-7

CDR3nt: TGTGCCAGTAGTGCCGGGACTAGCGGAAACCCTATTTACAATGAGCAGTTCTTC
CDR3aa: CASSAGTSGNPIYNEQFF
d_gene: TRBD2
abundance: NA
v_gene: TRBV19
j_gene: TRBJ2-1

CDR3nt: TGTGCCAGCACTCCCACGGGGTCCTATGGCTACACCTTC
CDR3aa: CASTPTGSYGYTF
d_gene: NA
abundance: NA
v_gene: TRBV6-5
j_gene: TRBJ1-2

CDR3nt: TGTGCCAGCAGCGTACCGATAGCGGGAGGGACTGGGGCCAACGTCCTGACTTTC
CDR3aa: CASSVPIAGGTGANVLTF
d_gene: TRBD2
abundance: NA
v_gene: TRBV9
j_gene: TRBJ2-6

CDR3nt: TGTGCCAGTAGAGGTACAGGGGGCAGCTACGAGCAGTACTTC
CDR3aa: CASRGTGGSYEQYF
d_gene: TRBD1
abundance: NA
v_gene: TRBV19
j_gene: TRBJ2-7

CDR3nt: TGTGCCAGCAGCTTGGCCGAGAAGGAGGCAGCTTTCTTT
CDR3aa: CASSLAEKEAAFF
d_gene: NA
abundance: once
v_gene: TRBV5-4
j_gene: TRBJ1-1

CDR3nt: TGTGCCAGCAGCCCCGGGACCTACAATGAGCAGTTCTTC
CDR3aa: CASSPGTYNEQFF
d_gene: NA
abundance: NA
v_gene: TRBV27
j_gene: TRBJ2-1

CDR3nt: TGTGCCAGCAGTCGGGGTGGTGAAGGGGCTTTCTTT
CDR3aa: CASSRGGEGAFF
d_gene: NA
abundance: NA
v_gene: TRBV6-5
j_gene: TRBJ1-1

CDR3nt: TGTGCCAGCAGGAAGACAGGAGGTAGTGCTGAAGCTTTCTTT
CDR3aa: CASRKTGGSAEAFF
d_gene: NA
abundance: NA
v_gene: TRBV27
j_gene: TRBJ1-1

CDR3nt: TGTGCCAGCAGCAACATACCGGGACTAAACTACAATGAGCAGTTCTTC
CDR3aa: CASSNIPGLNYNEQFF
d_gene: TRBD2
abundance: once
v_gene: TRBV7-9
j_gene: TRBJ2-1

CDR3nt: TGTGCCAGCAGCCAATTGGCTCGTGGGTATGAAAAACTGTTTTTT
CDR3aa: CASSQLARGYEKLFF
d_gene: NA
abundance: NA
v_gene: TRBV16
j_gene: TRBJ1-4

CDR3nt: TGTGCCAGCAGTTTAGTAGGGGGCAATGAGCAGTTCTTC
CDR3aa: CASSLVGGNEQFF
d_gene: NA
abundance: once
v_gene: TRBV27
j_gene: TRBJ2-1

CDR3nt: TGTGCCAGCAGTTTATCGGCGGGGAGTTTTTCCTACGAGCAGTACTTC
CDR3aa: CASSLSAGSFSYEQYF
d_gene: NA
abundance: once
v_gene: TRBV27
j_gene: TRBJ2-7

CDR3nt: TGTGCCAGCAGCCCCCCCGGGGGCGGGTATGGCTACACCTTC
CDR3aa: CASSPPGGGYGYTF
d_gene: NA
abundance: once
v_gene: TRBV5-6
j_gene: TRBJ1-2

CDR3nt: TGTGCCAGCACCTCGGGACAGTACAATGAGCAGTTCTTC
CDR3aa: CASTSGQYNEQFF
d_gene: TRBD1
abundance: NA
v_gene: TRBV4-2
j_gene: TRBJ2-1

CDR3nt: TGTGCCAGCAGCTTAAGGCCCCCAACAGGGGGCACTGAAGCTTTCTTT
CDR3aa: CASSLRPPTGGTEAFF
d_gene: TRBD1
abundance: NA
v_gene: TRBV7-8
j_gene: TRBJ1-1

CDR3nt: TGTGCCAGCAGTTTACGGGGGGACTTTGGCTACACCTTC
CDR3aa: CASSLRGDFGYTF
d_gene: NA
abundance: NA
v_gene: TRBV27
j_gene: TRBJ1-2

CDR3nt: TGTGCCAGCAGTTTTGAGGCCCGAAACACAGATACGCAGTATTTT
CDR3aa: CASSFEARNTDTQYF
d_gene: NA
abundance: NA
v_gene: TRBV28
j_gene: TRBJ2-3

CDR3nt: TGCTCCGGACACGGAAACAATGAGCAGTTCTTC
CDR3aa: CSGHGNNEQFF
d_gene: NA
abundance: NA
v_gene: TRBV28
j_gene: TRBJ2-1

CDR3nt: TGTGCCAGCAGCGTTCAGGGGAATACTGAAGCTTTCTTT
CDR3aa: CASSVQGNTEAFF
d_gene: NA
abundance: once
v_gene: TRBV9
j_gene: TRBJ1-1

CDR3nt: TGTGCCAGCAGTTTAATGTTCAGTAGCGGGAGTCACACCGGGGAGCTGTTTTTT
CDR3aa: CASSLMFSSGSHTGELFF
d_gene: TRBD2
abundance: NA
v_gene: TRBV28
j_gene: TRBJ2-2

CDR3nt: TGCGCCAGCAGCTTGGCAGTCGCGGCCCCCGGGGAGCTGTTTTTT
CDR3aa: CASSLAVAAPGELFF
d_gene: NA
abundance: NA
v_gene: TRBV5-1
j_gene: TRBJ2-2

CDR3nt: TGTGCCAGCCATGGGAGGCGTGAATCGAATTCCTACAATGAGCAGTTCTTC
CDR3aa: CASHGRRESNSYNEQFF
d_gene: NA
abundance: NA
v_gene: TRBV7-4
j_gene: TRBJ2-1

CDR3nt: TGTGCCAGCAGCCACCCCGGGACAGTCTACGAGCAGTACTTC
CDR3aa: CASSHPGTVYEQYF
d_gene: TRBD1
abundance: NA
v_gene: TRBV7-9
j_gene: TRBJ2-7

CDR3nt: TGTGCCAGCAGCTTGGATCGGACATCGAGCTCCTACGAGCAGTACTTC
CDR3aa: CASSLDRTSSSYEQYF
d_gene: NA
abundance: NA
v_gene: TRBV5-6
j_gene: TRBJ2-7